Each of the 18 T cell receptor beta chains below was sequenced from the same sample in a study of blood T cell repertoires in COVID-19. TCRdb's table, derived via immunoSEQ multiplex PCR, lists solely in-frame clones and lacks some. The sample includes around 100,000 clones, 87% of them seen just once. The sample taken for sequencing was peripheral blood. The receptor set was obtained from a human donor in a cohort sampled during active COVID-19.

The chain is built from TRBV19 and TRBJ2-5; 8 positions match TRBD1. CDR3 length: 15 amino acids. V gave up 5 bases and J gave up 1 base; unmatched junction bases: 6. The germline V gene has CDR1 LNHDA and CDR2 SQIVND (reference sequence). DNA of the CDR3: TGTGCCAGTAGTCCTCGGACAGGGCCCCAAGAGACCCAGTACTTC. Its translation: CASSPRTGPQETQYF.

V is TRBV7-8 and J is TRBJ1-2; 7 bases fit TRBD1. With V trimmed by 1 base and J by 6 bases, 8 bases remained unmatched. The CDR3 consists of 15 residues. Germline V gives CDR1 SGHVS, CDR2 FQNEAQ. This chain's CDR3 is CASSLDPTGLNGYTF. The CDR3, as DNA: TGTGCCAGCAGCTTAGACCCGACAGGGCTAAATGGCTACACCTTC. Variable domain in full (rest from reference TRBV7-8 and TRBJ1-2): GAGVSQSPRYKVAKRGQDVALRCDPISGHVSLFWYQQALGQGPEFLTYFQNEAQLDKSGLPSDRFFAERPEGSVSTLKIQRTQQEDSAVYLCASSLDPTGLNGYTFGSGTRLTVV.

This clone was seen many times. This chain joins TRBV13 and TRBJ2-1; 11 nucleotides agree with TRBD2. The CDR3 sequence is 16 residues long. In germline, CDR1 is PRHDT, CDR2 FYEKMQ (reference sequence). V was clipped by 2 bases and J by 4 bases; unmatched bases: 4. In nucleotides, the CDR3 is TGTGCCAGCAGCTTACTAACTAGCGGGAGTTACAATGAGCAGTTCTTC. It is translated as CASSLLTSGSYNEQFF.

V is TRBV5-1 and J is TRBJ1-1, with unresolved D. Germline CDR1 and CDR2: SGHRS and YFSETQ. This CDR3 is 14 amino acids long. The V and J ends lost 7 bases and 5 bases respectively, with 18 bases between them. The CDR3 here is CASRLDLAVTEAFF. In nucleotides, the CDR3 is TGCGCCAGCCGATTGGACTTGGCGGTAACTGAAGCTTTCTTT.

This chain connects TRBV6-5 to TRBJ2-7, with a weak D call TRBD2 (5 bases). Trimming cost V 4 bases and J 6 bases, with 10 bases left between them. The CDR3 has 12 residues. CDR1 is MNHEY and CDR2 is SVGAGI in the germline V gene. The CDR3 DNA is TGTGCCAGCAGTTTGCGGGTGACCGAGCAGTACTTC. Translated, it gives CASSLRVTEQYF.

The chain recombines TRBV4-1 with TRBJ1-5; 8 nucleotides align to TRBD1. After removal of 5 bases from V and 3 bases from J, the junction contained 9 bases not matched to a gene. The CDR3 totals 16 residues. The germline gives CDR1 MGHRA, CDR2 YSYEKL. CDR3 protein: CASSTDRGWDNQPQHF. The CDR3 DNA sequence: TGCGCCAGCAGCACCGACAGGGGCTGGGACAATCAGCCCCAGCATTTT.

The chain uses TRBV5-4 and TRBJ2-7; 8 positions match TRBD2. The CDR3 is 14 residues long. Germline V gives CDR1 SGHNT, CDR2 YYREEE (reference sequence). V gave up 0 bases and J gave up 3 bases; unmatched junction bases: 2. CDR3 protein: CASSLAGTSYEQYF. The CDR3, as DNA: TGTGCCAGCAGCTTGGCCGGGACTAGCTACGAGCAGTACTTC.

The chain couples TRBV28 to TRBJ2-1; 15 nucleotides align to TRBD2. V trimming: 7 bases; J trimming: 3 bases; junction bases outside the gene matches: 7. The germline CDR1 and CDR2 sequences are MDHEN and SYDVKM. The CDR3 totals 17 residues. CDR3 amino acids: CASKGLAGGRFYNEQFF. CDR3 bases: TGTGCCAGCAAGGGACTAGCGGGAGGAAGGTTCTACAATGAGCAGTTCTTC.

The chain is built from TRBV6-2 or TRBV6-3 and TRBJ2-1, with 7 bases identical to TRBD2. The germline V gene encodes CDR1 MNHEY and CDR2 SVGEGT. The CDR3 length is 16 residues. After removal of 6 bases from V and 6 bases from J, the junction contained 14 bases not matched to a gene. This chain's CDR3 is CASSRRGGEVGNEQFF. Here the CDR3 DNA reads TGTGCCAGCAGCCGCCGTGGGGGGGAGGTGGGCAATGAGCAGTTCTTC.

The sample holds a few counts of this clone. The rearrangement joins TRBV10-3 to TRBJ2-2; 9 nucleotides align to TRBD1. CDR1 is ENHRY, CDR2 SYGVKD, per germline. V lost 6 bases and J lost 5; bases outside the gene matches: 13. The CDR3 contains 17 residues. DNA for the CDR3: TGTGCCATCAGCGATACCCGGGACAGGGAGGGAACCGGGGAGCTGTTTTTT. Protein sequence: CAISDTRDREGTGELFF.

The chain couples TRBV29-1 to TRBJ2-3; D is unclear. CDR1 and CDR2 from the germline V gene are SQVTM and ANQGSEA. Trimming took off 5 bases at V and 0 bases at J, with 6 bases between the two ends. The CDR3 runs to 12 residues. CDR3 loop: CSVRVSTDTQYF. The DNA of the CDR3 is TGCAGCGTTAGAGTGAGCACAGATACGCAGTATTTT.

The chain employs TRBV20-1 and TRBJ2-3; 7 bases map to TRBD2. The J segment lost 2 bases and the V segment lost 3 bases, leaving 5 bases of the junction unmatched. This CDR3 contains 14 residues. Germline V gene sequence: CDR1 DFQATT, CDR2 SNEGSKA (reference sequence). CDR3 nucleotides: TGCAGTGCTAGTCTGGGACTAATCACAGATACGCAGTATTTT. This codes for CSASLGLITDTQYF.

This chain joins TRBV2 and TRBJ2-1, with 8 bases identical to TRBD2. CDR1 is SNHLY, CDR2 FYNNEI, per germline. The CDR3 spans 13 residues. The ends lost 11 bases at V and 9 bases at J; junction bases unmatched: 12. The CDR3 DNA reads TGTGCCGCCGGGAGCGGGAGCCCGGGTGAGCAGTTCTTC. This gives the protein CAAGSGSPGEQFF.

This CDR3 is CATSVRGGGGGETQYF. The CDR3 DNA follows: TGTGCCACCAGCGTCCGCGGGGGAGGGGGAGGGGAGACCCAGTACTTC. The J gene is TRBJ2-5, the V gene TRBV15, with D tentatively TRBD2 (7 bases). V lost 5 bases and J lost 5, with 21 bases in between. This CDR3 region has 16 residues. The germline V gene has CDR1 LNHNV and CDR2 YYDKDF (reference sequence).

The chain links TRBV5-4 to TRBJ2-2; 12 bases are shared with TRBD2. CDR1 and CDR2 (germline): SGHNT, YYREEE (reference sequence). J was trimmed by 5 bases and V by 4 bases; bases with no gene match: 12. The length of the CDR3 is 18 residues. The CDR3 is CASSPRRNLAGGTGELFF. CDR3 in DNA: TGTGCCAGCAGCCCGCGCCGGAACCTAGCGGGAGGGACCGGGGAGCTGTTTTTT.

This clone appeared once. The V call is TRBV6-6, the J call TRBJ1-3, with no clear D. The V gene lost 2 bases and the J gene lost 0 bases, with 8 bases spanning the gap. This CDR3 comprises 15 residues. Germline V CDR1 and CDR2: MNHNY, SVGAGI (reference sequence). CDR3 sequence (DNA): TGTGCCAGCAGTTACATGGTCAGCTCTGGAAACACCATATATTTT. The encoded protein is CASSYMVSSGNTIYF.

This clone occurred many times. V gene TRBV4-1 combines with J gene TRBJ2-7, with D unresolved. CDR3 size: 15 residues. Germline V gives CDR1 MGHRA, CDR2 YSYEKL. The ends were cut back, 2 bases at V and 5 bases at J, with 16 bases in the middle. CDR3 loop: CASSQSSYQRDEQYF. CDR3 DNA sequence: TGCGCCAGCAGCCAATCCAGCTACCAACGGGACGAGCAGTACTTC.

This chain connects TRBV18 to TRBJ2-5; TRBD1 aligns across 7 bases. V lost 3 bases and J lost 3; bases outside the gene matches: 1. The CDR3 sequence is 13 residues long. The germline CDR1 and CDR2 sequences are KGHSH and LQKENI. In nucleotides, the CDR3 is TGTGCCAGCTCACCGCAGGGGGAAGAGACCCAGTACTTC. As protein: CASSPQGEETQYF.